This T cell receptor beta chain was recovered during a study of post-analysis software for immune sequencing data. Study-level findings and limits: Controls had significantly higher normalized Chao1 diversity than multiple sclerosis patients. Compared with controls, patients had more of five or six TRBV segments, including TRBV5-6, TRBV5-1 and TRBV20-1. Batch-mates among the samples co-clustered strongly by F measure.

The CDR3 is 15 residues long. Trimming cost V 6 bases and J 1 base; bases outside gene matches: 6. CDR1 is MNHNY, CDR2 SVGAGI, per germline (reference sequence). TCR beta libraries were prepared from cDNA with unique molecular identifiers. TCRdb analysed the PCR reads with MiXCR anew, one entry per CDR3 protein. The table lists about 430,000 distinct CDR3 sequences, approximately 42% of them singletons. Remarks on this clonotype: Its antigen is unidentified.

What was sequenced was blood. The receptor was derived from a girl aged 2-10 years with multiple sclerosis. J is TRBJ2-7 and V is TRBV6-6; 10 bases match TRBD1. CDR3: CASSRGQGRSYEQYF. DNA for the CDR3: TGTGCCAGCAGCCGGGGACAGGGGCGTTCCTACGAGCAGTACTTC.